These 19 T cell receptor beta chains came from one sample sequenced in a study of identical twins. TCRdb used MiXCR to reprocess the 5' RACE reads, holding one entry per CDR3 protein. Of 500,000 to 700,000 distinct CDR3 sequences in the sample, just over 7% were seen once. These data were also reused for a study on yellow fever vaccine responses in identical twins.

Material: PBMCs. These receptors all stem from a woman between 18 and 30 years old in good health.

CDR3 region: CASSPTGPSGRQETQYF. The CDR3 bases are TGTGCCAGCTCACCAACCGGGCCTAGCGGGCGACAAGAGACCCAGTACTTC. The chain joins TRBV18 to TRBJ2-5; TRBD2 matches 8 bases. Unmatched junction bases numbered 10, after V lost 2 bases and J lost 2 bases. Germline lookup yields CDR1 KGHSH and CDR2 LQKENI. This CDR3 contains 17 residues.

CDR3 protein: CAISEDMSPHYEQYV. CDR3 nucleotide sequence: TGTGCCATCAGTGAGGACATGTCGCCCCACTACGAGCAGTACGTC. This sequence joins TRBV10-3 and TRBJ2-7; unclear D gene. V was clipped by 2 bases and J by 3 bases, with 14 bases between them. Germline lookup yields CDR1 ENHRY and CDR2 SYGVKD. CDR3 length: 15 residues.

This clonotype was picked up a small number of times. The chain employs TRBV29-1 and TRBJ2-2; D might be TRBD1 or TRBD2, each matching 6 bases. CDR3 size: 14 residues. Germline lookup yields CDR1 SQVTM and CDR2 ANQGSEA. V lost 7 bases to trimming and J lost 1 base, with 13 bases between them. This CDR3 is CSAEQGGNTGELFF. The CDR3 nucleotides read TGCAGCGCCGAACAGGGAGGGAACACCGGGGAGCTGTTTTTT.

This clonotype was seen a handful of times. V usage is TRBV5-1 and J usage is TRBJ2-4, with 11 bases lining up with TRBD1. J gave up 0 bases and V 0 bases, and 5 bases lay outside the gene matches. Looked up from germline, CDR1 is SGHRS and CDR2 is YFSETQ. This CDR3 is 18 amino acids long. Here the CDR3 reads CASSLGDRGGLAKNIQYF. CDR3 nucleotide sequence: TGCGCCAGCAGCTTGGGGGACAGGGGGGGCCTAGCCAAAAACATTCAGTACTTC. Filled out from reference TRBV5-1 and TRBJ2-4, the complete variable domain reads KAGVTQTPRYLIKTRGQQVTLSCSPISGHRSVSWYQQTPGQGLQFLFEYFSETQRNKGNFPGRFSGRQFSNSRSEMNVSTLELGDSALYLCASSLGDRGGLAKNIQYFGAGTRLSVL.

This clonotype was counted between two and nine times. CDR3 nucleotides: TGTGCCAGCAGCTTGAGGACAGATTCCTACGAGCAGTACTTC. Protein: CASSLRTDSYEQYF. The chain joins TRBV11-2 to TRBJ2-7; tentatively, D is TRBD1 (6 bases). Between the trimmed V and J ends, which lost 3 bases and 1 base, there was a span of 10 bases. This CDR3 spans 14 amino acids. CDR1 is SGHAT and CDR2 is FQNNGV in the germline V gene.

This clonotype was observed at least ten times. This chain connects TRBV27 to TRBJ1-1, with D unresolved. V dropped 3 bases and J dropped 5 bases, with 10 bases sitting between them. There are 13 residues in the CDR3. Germline V gene data show CDR1 as MNHEY and CDR2 as SMNVEV (reference sequence). The CDR3 loop is CASSLNSRTEAFF. The DNA for the CDR3 is TGTGCCAGCAGTTTGAATAGTCGGACTGAAGCTTTCTTT.

The chain joins TRBV7-9 to TRBJ1-6; D unclear. V lost 0 bases and J 17 bases, leaving 11 bases between the germline ends. The CDR3 has 12 residues. CDR1 and CDR2 from the germline V gene are SEHNR and FQNEAQ (reference sequence). The CDR3 loop is CASSLAGSPIHF. CDR3 sequence (DNA): TGTGCCAGCAGCTTAGCCGGCAGCCCAATCCACTTT.

The rearrangement uses TRBV19 and TRBJ2-5, with D uncertain. V lost 5 bases and J 3 bases, leaving 13 bases between the germline ends. From germline, CDR1 is LNHDA and CDR2 SQIVND (reference sequence). CDR3 length equals 14 residues. The CDR3 DNA follows: TGTGCCAGTAGTCTTGACCTCTTTGAAGAGACCCAGTACTTC. It codes for CASSLDLFEETQYF.

This clonotype came up many times. The chain carries TRBV10-3 and TRBJ2-3, with D tentatively TRBD2 (6 bases). This CDR3 has 18 residues. Trimming left V 0 bases short and J 5 bases short, with 21 bases between. Germline assignment: CDR1 ENHRY and CDR2 SYGVKD. Here the CDR3 reads CAISESRAGIQLQDTQYF. In DNA, the CDR3 is TGTGCCATCAGTGAGTCGAGGGCGGGAATACAACTACAAGATACGCAGTATTTT.

The rearrangement links TRBV6-5 to TRBJ2-7; D remains ambiguous. CDR3 size: 15 residues. Germline CDR1 is MNHEY and CDR2 is SVGAGI. Trimming took off 0 bases at V and 2 bases at J, with 11 bases between the two ends. The CDR3 loop is CASSYSSEGPYEQYF. The CDR3 DNA is TGTGCCAGCAGTTACTCTTCAGAAGGACCCTACGAGCAGTACTTC.

Ten or more counts support this clonotype. This sequence joins TRBV10-3 and TRBJ2-2, with D perhaps given as TRBD1 or TRBD2 (6 bases each). V was cut by 3 bases and J by 6 bases, with 14 bases left in between. Germline V gives CDR1 ENHRY, CDR2 SYGVKD. The CDR3 contains 15 residues. CDR3 in amino acids: CAISDGGRQSGELFF. CDR3 nucleotide sequence: TGTGCCATCAGTGATGGGGGGCGTCAGTCCGGGGAGCTGTTTTTT.

On this clonotype: At one of its ends the junction is not consistent with the germline gene, which may arise from a read error. CDR3 sequence (DNA): TGTGCCATCAGCCTCGCGGGGGAGACCCAGTACTTC. Translated, it gives CAISLAGETQYF. The rearrangement links TRBV5-5 to TRBJ2-5; D perhaps matches TRBD2 (6 bases). Germline V gene data show CDR1 as SGHKS and CDR2 as YYEKEE (reference sequence). This CDR3 comprises 12 residues.

This clonotype was observed a handful of times. This sequence joins TRBV13 and TRBJ2-2; TRBD1 aligns across 10 bases. Germline CDR1 and CDR2: PRHDT and FYEKMQ (reference sequence). CDR3 length: 14 amino acids. V lost 8 bases to trimming and J lost 4 bases; unmatched junction nucleotides: 4. CDR3 amino acids: CASGDRGTTGELFF. The CDR3 nucleotides are TGTGCCAGCGGGGACAGGGGAACCACCGGGGAGCTGTTTTTT.

This clonotype was observed a handful of times. The chain joins TRBV29-1 to TRBJ2-1, with 11 bases identical to TRBD1. CDR1 is SQVTM and CDR2 is ANQGSEA in the germline V gene. The trim removed 3 bases at V and 11 bases at J, leaving 6 bases unmatched. This CDR3 is 13 amino acids long. CDR3 coding DNA: TGCAGCGTTGATGGGGACAGGGGGAATAAGCAGTTCTTC. Protein: CSVDGDRGNKQFF.

CDR3 nucleotides: TGTGCCAGCAGCTTATTCGACAGGGGGCCCGGGATCCAAGAGACCCAGTACTTC. As protein: CASSLFDRGPGIQETQYF. The rearrangement uses TRBV11-2 and TRBJ2-5; TRBD1 aligns across 10 bases. Germline V gives CDR1 SGHAT, CDR2 FQNNGV. The CDR3 runs 18 residues. Trimming took 2 bases from V and 1 from J; bases not matched to a gene: 10.

The V and J genes are TRBV28 and TRBJ1-1; D is possibly TRBD1 (5 bases). Trimming took 0 bases from V and 2 from J, leaving 7 bases between them. Looked up from germline, CDR1 is MDHEN and CDR2 is SYDVKM. This CDR3 contains 14 residues. The CDR3 coding sequence is TGTGCCAGCAGTTTATGGGACATTAACACTGAAGCTTTCTTT. This encodes CASSLWDINTEAFF. Drawing the rest from reference TRBV28 and TRBJ1-1, the complete variable domain is DVKVTQSSRYLVKRTGEKVFLECVQDMDHENMFWYRQDPGLGLRLIYFSYDVKMKEKGDIPEGYSVSREKKERFSLILESASTNQTSMYLCASSLWDINTEAFFGQGTRLTVV.

CDR3 bases: TGTGCCATCAGTAACGACCCCCCCTACGAGCAGTACTTC. Translating it yields CAISNDPPYEQYF. J is TRBJ2-7 and V is TRBV10-3; D remains unclear. V was pared by 5 bases and J by 2 bases, with 10 bases between. Germline V gene lookup returns CDR1 ENHRY and CDR2 SYGVKD. This CDR3 spans 13 amino acids.

This clonotype has only a few counts. The chain has TRBV6-2 or TRBV6-3 and TRBJ2-7; D may be TRBD2 (6 bases). The CDR3 length is 16 residues. With 6 bases removed from V and 4 bases from J, the gap between germline ends came to 22 bases. Per the germline V gene, CDR1 is MNHEY and CDR2 is SVGEGT. The CDR3 sequence: CASSPFRASETYEQYF. Written as DNA, the CDR3 is TGTGCCAGCAGCCCTTTCCGGGCTAGCGAGACTTACGAGCAGTACTTC.

There are a few counts of this clonotype. The chain combines TRBV5-1 with TRBJ1-3, with unresolved D. Germline V gene sequence: CDR1 SGHRS, CDR2 YFSETQ. The length of the CDR3 is 15 residues. V shed 2 bases and J shed 2 bases, with 11 bases lying between them. CDR3 protein: CASSFDLFTGNTIYF. The CDR3 region has the DNA TGCGCCAGCAGCTTCGACCTCTTTACTGGAAACACCATATATTTT.